What follows are 10 T cell receptor beta chains derived from one specimen sequenced in a study of blood T cells in healthy people across ages. Alongside a J-beta primer mix, a sample-barcoded 5' primer served in a second PCR lasting 7 to 11 cycles. MiXCR was run by TCRdb on the 5' RACE reads, yielding one entry per CDR3 protein. The profile shows about 680,000 distinct CDR3 sequences, roughly 50% of them singletons. The specimen was blood. These receptors were taken from a woman aged 60-75 years in good health.

Remarks on this clonotype: A clone one base away is much larger, so this may be a read error. The rearrangement links TRBV15 to TRBJ2-4; D is possibly TRBD2 (5 bases). CDR1 LNHNV and CDR2 YYDKDF come from the germline V gene (reference sequence). The CDR3 has 13 residues. The CDR3 DNA is TGTGCCACCAACAGAGAGGGATGGCACATTCAGTACTTC. Translating it yields CATNREGWHIQYF.

The chain has TRBV10-3 and TRBJ2-3; 8 bases fit TRBD1. Germline CDR1 is ENHRY and CDR2 is SYGVKD. V lost 8 bases to trimming and J lost 0 bases; unmatched junction nucleotides: 4. CDR3 length: 14 amino acids. In DNA, the CDR3 is TGTGCCATCCGGACAGGGCTTAGCACAGATACGCAGTATTTT. Translation gives CAIRTGLSTDTQYF.

This clonotype has only a few counts. The rearrangement joins TRBV27 to TRBJ2-7; D is perhaps TRBD2 (5 bases). Between the trimmed V and J ends, which lost 7 bases and 9 bases, there was a span of 19 bases. Germline V CDR1 and CDR2: MNHEY, SMNVEV (reference sequence). The CDR3 is 13 residues long. In DNA, the CDR3 is TGTGCCAGCACCCCAGCTGGGGTTCGGGGGCAGTACTTC. It specifies CASTPAGVRGQYF.

The rearrangement links TRBV20-1 to TRBJ1-4; D is undetermined. Germline V gene data show CDR1 as DFQATT and CDR2 as SNEGSKA (reference sequence). The CDR3 covers 14 residues. V shed 0 bases and J shed 0 bases, with 5 bases lying between them. CDR3 DNA: TGCAGTGCTAGAGAGACCACAACTAATGAAAAACTGTTTTTT. Protein sequence: CSARETTTNEKLFF.

The chain has TRBV7-2 and TRBJ2-7, with TRBD2 matching 8 bases. Trimming removed 5 bases from V and 2 bases from J; junction bases left unmatched: 20. The CDR3 is 19 amino acids. Germline V gene data show CDR1 as SGHTA and CDR2 as FQGNSA. The CDR3 coding sequence is TGTGCCAGCAGCCCGGGGGGGGTAGCACCGATCTTGGGGGCCTACGAGCAGTACTTC. Translating it yields CASSPGGVAPILGAYEQYF. The whole variable domain, filled in from reference TRBV7-2 and TRBJ2-7, reads GAGVSQSPSNKVTEKGKDVELRCDPISGHTALYWYRQSLGQGLEFLIYFQGNSAPDKSGLPSDRFSAERTGGSVSTLTIQRTQQEDSAVYLCASSPGGVAPILGAYEQYFGPGTRLTVT.

This chain connects TRBV5-1 to TRBJ2-7, with 7 bases lining up with TRBD1. Per the germline V gene, CDR1 is SGHRS and CDR2 is YFSETQ. Unmatched junction bases numbered 2, after V lost 3 bases and J lost 5 bases. The CDR3 has 12 amino acids. The CDR3 nucleotides are TGCGCCAGCAGCTCGGACAGGAACGAGCAGTACTTC. Translation: CASSSDRNEQYF.

The chain links TRBV4-3 to TRBJ1-2; D is ambiguous. Germline CDR1 is LGHNA and CDR2 is YSLEER. CDR3 length: 15 residues. V lost 0 bases and J lost 4, with 12 bases in between. CDR3 loop: CASSQDLAGSYGYTF. Here the CDR3 DNA reads TGCGCCAGCAGCCAAGATCTTGCGGGTTCCTATGGCTACACCTTC.

The table lists this clonotype with a few counts. The genes are TRBV3-1 and TRBJ2-7, with D unclear. CDR1 is LGHDT and CDR2 is YNNKEL in the germline V gene (reference sequence). The CDR3 extends over 13 amino acids. The V end lost 4 bases, the J end lost 3 bases, and 10 bases lay between the germline ends. The CDR3 DNA follows: TGTGCCAGCAGCCTCCGGCTATACTACGAGCAGTACTTC. It yields the protein CASSLRLYYEQYF.

This chain joins TRBV5-1 and TRBJ2-1; D tentatively reads TRBD1 or TRBD2 (6 bases each). There are 18 residues in the CDR3. V dropped 1 base and J dropped 9 bases, with 26 bases sitting between them. Germline V gives CDR1 SGHRS, CDR2 YFSETQ. The CDR3 nucleotides read TGCGCCAGCAGCTTGACCCGGGACTCACCCTGGCAGGGGCGTGAGCAGTTCTTC. As protein: CASSLTRDSPWQGREQFF.

The chain joins TRBV9 to TRBJ2-1; no clear D. V lost 1 base, J lost 5 bases, and 19 bases lay in between. Per germline, CDR1 SGDLS and CDR2 YYNGEE. The CDR3 consists of 17 residues. For the CDR3, the DNA is TGTGCCAGCAGCGTACGACTTCAGGACCCCTGGAACAATGAGCAGTTCTTC. Its protein is CASSVRLQDPWNNEQFF.